The rows below give T cell receptor beta chains drawn from one sample of a study of type 1 regulatory T cells. TCRdb recomputed calls from the reads with MiXCR, one row per CDR3 protein. Among about 71,000 distinct CDR3 sequences, less than 25% were seen once, and the ten largest hold 8.3%. Antigens for these TCRs are unknown. Sequenced input: cultured type 1 regulatory T (Tr1) cells, either the whole culture or a sorted fraction (not recorded which). These TCRs come from a human donor in good health. The CDR3 runs from the conserved cysteine through the conserved F or W. A D gene is named only where the DNA matches it firmly. Where a row states a size, it is once, few, many or the class of an expanded clone; other rows omit it.

clone size	J gene	V gene	D gene	CDR3 DNA	CDR3 protein
-	TRBJ2-3	TRBV5-1	-	TGCGCCAGCACCGAGGGAGATACGCAGTATTTT	CASTEGDTQYF
many	TRBJ2-7	TRBV5-5	TRBD1	TGTGCCAGCAGCTCCCCGGGACAGTGGTACGAGCAGTACTTC	CASSSPGQWYEQYF
few	TRBJ2-3	TRBV20-1	TRBD2	TGCAGTGCTAAAAAGCGGGGGGCGACCCCCACAGATACGCAGTATTTT	CSAKKRGATPTDTQYF
-	TRBJ2-1	TRBV19	-	TGTGCCAGTAGTGGCCGAAGGACTGAGCAGTTCTTC	CASSGRRTEQFF
few	TRBJ2-2	TRBV9	-	TGTGCCAGCGGCATCCCTACCGGGGAGCTGTTTTTT	CASGIPTGELFF
-	TRBJ2-1	TRBV20-1	-	TGCAGTGCTACCCCTGTTAATGAGCAGTTCTTC	CSATPVNEQFF
-	TRBJ2-3	TRBV3-1	-	TGTGCCAGCAGCCCCAACGACGGCAGGACCCCAGATACGCAGTATTTT	CASSPNDGRTPDTQYF
-	TRBJ1-1	TRBV25-1	-	TGTGCCAGCAGTGACAGGGAAACTGAAGCTTTCTTT	CASSDRETEAFF
few	TRBJ2-2	TRBV7-9	TRBD2	TGTGCCAGCGGGAGGGCCTCCGCAGCGAACACCGGGGAGCTGTTTTTT	CASGRASAANTGELFF
-	TRBJ2-3	TRBV20-1	TRBD2	TGCAGTACTAGTAGCGCGCTAGCGGGACGTGTGACAGATACGCAGTATTTT	CSTSSALAGRVTDTQYF
few	TRBJ2-3	TRBV20-1	-	TGCAGTGCCCGGGGAAGGGCGGGGGCTGTTGGCACAGATACGCAGTATTTT	CSARGRAGAVGTDTQYF
-	TRBJ1-5	TRBV18	TRBD1	TGTGCCAGCTCACCACGGGACAGGGGGCCAGGTAGCAATCAGCCCCAGCATTTT	CASSPRDRGPGSNQPQHF
-	TRBJ2-3	TRBV14	-	TGTGCCAGCAGCCAAACCGGTCTACCCTGGGCAGATACGCAGTATTTT	CASSQTGLPWADTQYF